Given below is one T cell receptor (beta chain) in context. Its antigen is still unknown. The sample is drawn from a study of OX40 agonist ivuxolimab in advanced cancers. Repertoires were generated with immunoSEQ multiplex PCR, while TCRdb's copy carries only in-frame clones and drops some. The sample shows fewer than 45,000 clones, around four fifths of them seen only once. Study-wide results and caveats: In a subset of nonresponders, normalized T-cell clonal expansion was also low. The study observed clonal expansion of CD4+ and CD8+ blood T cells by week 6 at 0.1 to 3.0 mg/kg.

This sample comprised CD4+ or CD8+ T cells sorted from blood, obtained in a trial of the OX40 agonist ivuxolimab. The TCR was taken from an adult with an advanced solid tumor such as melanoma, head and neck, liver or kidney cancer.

Written as DNA, the CDR3 is TGTGCCAGCAGTGCAGCGGGAGGGCCTTATTACGAGCAGTACTTC. Amino acid sequence: CASSAAGGPYYEQYF. The V gene is TRBV6-1, the J gene TRBJ2-7, with TRBD2 matching 10 bases. The CDR3 totals 15 residues. Germline-derived CDR1 and CDR2 are MNHNS and SASEGT. The V and J ends lost 4 bases and 4 bases, in that order; junction bases with no gene match: 7.